This T cell receptor beta chain was sequenced in a study of T cell responses to AZD1222 COVID-19 vaccine. Profiling relied on immunoSEQ multiplex PCR, and the TCRdb table lists in-frame clones only, not all of them. The sample holds approximately 140,000 clones, about nine tenths seen once. A remark on this clone: The antigen remains unidentified.

Findings and caveats of the study: Spike was spanned by vaccine-associated CD4 TCRs, which were dominant at 160-218 and 743-854. An increase in Spike-specific TCR breadth and depth was observed after two AZD1222 doses. Nearly half of unique spike-specific TCRs reportedly avoided B.1.351 and B.1.1.7 mutated regions. Repertoire sampling happened only post peak T cell response.

Between the trimmed V and J ends, which lost 7 bases and 4 bases, there was a span of 14 bases. CDR3 length: 15 residues. Germline V gene sequence: CDR1 LNHDA, CDR2 SQIVND (reference sequence). The TCR comes from an adult in good health. The rearrangement joins TRBV19 to TRBJ2-6, with D possibly being TRBD2 (6 bases). The sequencing used peripheral blood, collected on day 0 of MenACWY control vaccination. CDR3 sequence reads: CASMAWEAGANVLTF. The CDR3 DNA reads TGTGCCAGTATGGCATGGGAGGCCGGGGCCAACGTCCTGACTTTC.